This TCR beta chain was profiled in a study of blood T cell repertoires in COVID-19. The CDR3 has 15 amino acids. The V end lost 4 bases, the J end lost 4 bases, and 16 bases lay between the germline ends. CDR1 and CDR2 from the germline V gene are LGHDT and YNNKEL (reference sequence). Clones were sequenced by immunoSEQ multiplex PCR, and TCRdb holds only the in-frame ones, with some missing. The sample has some 28,000 clones, 70% to 90% seen once. Sample: peripheral blood. The chain joins TRBV3-1 (or the pseudogene TRBV3-2) to TRBJ1-1; D is perhaps TRBD1 (5 bases). The receptor comes from a human donor in a cohort sampled during active COVID-19. CDR3 sequence reads: CASSLQWGDGTEAFF. Here the CDR3 DNA reads TGTGCCAGCAGCCTTCAGTGGGGGGACGGCACTGAAGCTTTCTTT.